This is a list of T cell receptor beta chains from one sample in a study of somatic mutations in cytotoxic T cells in rheumatoid arthritis. TCRdb's copy holds only in-frame clones and misses some; the assay was immunoSEQ multiplex PCR. The data show 5,500 to 9,000 clones, 60% seen once. The sequenced material came from CD8+ T cells sorted from blood. These receptors were obtained from a middle-aged woman in good health. Both conserved end residues are trimmed from each CDR3. The D gene is left open where the match is weak. Part of the rows lack a size; the others show once, few, many or a class for expanded clones.

abundance: .
d_gene: .
v_gene: TRBV27
CDR3aa: ASSLGGNEQF

abundance: .
d_gene: .
v_gene: TRBV28
CDR3aa: ASSVRGAVLGGGTDTQY

abundance: .
d_gene: .
v_gene: TRBV10-3
CDR3aa: AISNRSIGNQPQH

abundance: .
d_gene: .
v_gene: TRBV4-2
CDR3aa: ASSQDLRTAPPNEQF

abundance: .
d_gene: .
v_gene: TRBV27
CDR3aa: ASSLDINGVTYEQY

abundance: .
d_gene: .
v_gene: TRBV28
CDR3aa: ASGDVGYEQY

abundance: few
d_gene: TRBD2
v_gene: TRBV7-9
CDR3aa: ASSIRLRGGRDTQY

abundance: few
d_gene: .
v_gene: TRBV4-2
CDR3aa: ASSQSQSSYEQY

abundance: .
d_gene: .
v_gene: TRBV27
CDR3aa: ASSLGQVDEKLF

abundance: few
d_gene: .
v_gene: TRBV29-1
CDR3aa: SVQEGIGVFNEQF

abundance: .
d_gene: TRBD1
v_gene: TRBV2
CDR3aa: ASSAPSDGTGGTDTQY

abundance: .
d_gene: TRBD2
v_gene: TRBV6-1
CDR3aa: ASSEEAGGYNGQF

abundance: .
d_gene: .
v_gene: TRBV2
CDR3aa: AGQSRSNQPQH

abundance: .
d_gene: TRBD1
v_gene: TRBV6-5
CDR3aa: ASSSTQGSYEQY

abundance: .
d_gene: .
v_gene: TRBV18
CDR3aa: ASSPSDEQF

abundance: .
d_gene: .
v_gene: TRBV5-1
CDR3aa: ASSLDLGAGNIQY

abundance: .
d_gene: TRBD1
v_gene: TRBV27
CDR3aa: ASRAGTGGAGGYGYT

abundance: few
d_gene: .
v_gene: TRBV6-1
CDR3aa: ASSESLGGTDTQY

abundance: .
d_gene: TRBD1
v_gene: TRBV7-9
CDR3aa: ASSTTGASTGELF

abundance: .
d_gene: TRBD1
v_gene: TRBV5-1
CDR3aa: ASSLETGGALYGYT

abundance: .
d_gene: .
v_gene: TRBV7-9
CDR3aa: ASSYAASGANVLT

abundance: .
d_gene: TRBD2
v_gene: TRBV6-5
CDR3aa: ASSYDRRGEYEQY

abundance: .
d_gene: .
v_gene: TRBV30
CDR3aa: AWRGVIQRTAEAF

abundance: .
d_gene: .
v_gene: TRBV4-2
CDR3aa: ASSQEAPLEQPLLSEQF